One sample yielded the 29 T cell receptor beta chains listed below, sequenced in a study of blood T cell repertoires in COVID-19. Sequencing was performed with immunoSEQ multiplex PCR; in TCRdb, only in-frame clones are kept and a portion is missing. The table records 200,000 to 300,000 clones, 70% to 90% of them present only once. Sequenced: peripheral blood. All receptors come from a woman aged 25-40 years who had recovered from COVID-19.

The CDR3 protein is CAISEVGGSGNTIYF. As DNA, the CDR3 is TGTGCCATCAGTGAGGTCGGGGGCTCTGGAAACACCATATATTTT. The chain carries TRBV10-3 and TRBJ1-3; D might be TRBD1 (5 bases). Per the germline V gene, CDR1 is ENHRY and CDR2 is SYGVKD. Trimming took off 2 bases at V and 0 bases at J, with 8 bases between the two ends. CDR3 length: 15 amino acids.

This chain connects TRBV15 to TRBJ1-1, with D unclear. From germline, CDR1 is LNHNV and CDR2 YYDKDF (reference sequence). V was cut by 0 bases and J by 1 base, with 12 bases left in between. The CDR3 is 16 residues long. This CDR3 is CATSREEEQTNTEAFF. CDR3 in DNA: TGTGCCACCAGCAGAGAGGAGGAGCAGACGAACACTGAAGCTTTCTTT.

The chain is built from TRBV11-2 and TRBJ1-2; 7 bases agree with TRBD1. The CDR3 totals 17 residues. V trimming: 0 bases; J trimming: 0 bases; junction bases outside the gene matches: 7. Per germline, CDR1 SGHAT and CDR2 FQNNGV. CDR3 amino acids: CASSLDRTGRTNYGYTF. CDR3 bases: TGTGCCAGCAGCTTAGATCGGACAGGCCGGACTAACTATGGCTACACCTTC.

The rearrangement uses TRBV7-3 and TRBJ2-3; 7 nucleotides align to TRBD2. The CDR3 runs to 16 residues. CDR1 and CDR2 from the germline V gene are SGHTA and FQGTGA. With 1 base clipped from V and 1 base from J, the junction kept 5 bases outside the gene matches. The CDR3 reads CASSLSASGRTDTQYF. CDR3 bases: TGTGCCAGCAGCTTAAGCGCTAGCGGCCGCACAGATACGCAGTATTTT. Together with reference TRBV7-3 and TRBJ2-3, the CDR3 gives the full variable domain: GAGVSQTPSNKVTEKGKYVELRCDPISGHTALYWYRQSLGQGPEFLIYFQGTGAADDSGLPNDRFFAVRPEGSVSTLKIQRTERGDSAVYLCASSLSASGRTDTQYFGPGTRLTVL.

V is TRBV30 and J is TRBJ2-2; a weak D match, TRBD2 (5 bases). The germline V gene encodes CDR1 GTSNPN and CDR2 SVGIG (reference sequence). This CDR3 contains 14 residues. V lost 0 bases to trimming and J lost 2 bases, with 7 bases between them. The CDR3 sequence: CAWSVRGNTGELFF. The CDR3, as DNA: TGTGCCTGGAGTGTACGGGGAAACACCGGGGAGCTGTTTTTT.

V usage is TRBV29-1 and J usage is TRBJ2-7; 9 bases align to TRBD1. Per germline, CDR1 SQVTM and CDR2 ANQGSEA. The ends lost 4 bases at V and 3 bases at J; junction bases unmatched: 4. This CDR3 region has 13 residues. The CDR3 DNA reads as TGCAGCGTTGTCCGGACAGGGGACTACGAGCAGTACTTC. It encodes CSVVRTGDYEQYF.

This clone came up once. This chain connects TRBV30 to TRBJ2-2; D not resolved. Germline CDR1 GTSNPN, CDR2 SVGIG (reference sequence). The CDR3 covers 13 residues. The V end was cut by 1 base, the J end by 4 bases, with 7 bases between. CDR3 DNA: TGTGCCTGGAGTGACAGCTTCACCGGGGAGCTGTTTTTT. Translating it yields CAWSDSFTGELFF.

This clone was found a few times. The chain links TRBV27 to TRBJ1-1; maybe TRBD1 (5 bases). The CDR3 has 13 residues. V lost 5 bases, J lost 6 bases, and 13 bases lay in between. Germline lookup yields CDR1 MNHEY and CDR2 SMNVEV (reference sequence). The CDR3 nucleotides are TGTGCCAGCAGTGGGGCCGCTGCCCCTGAAGCTTTCTTT. As protein: CASSGAAAPEAFF.

V gene TRBV18 combines with J gene TRBJ2-5, with D unresolved. Germline loops: CDR1 KGHSH, CDR2 LQKENI. V lost 0 bases and J 2 bases, leaving 10 bases between the germline ends. The CDR3 contains 15 residues. The CDR3 sequence: CASSPPQAPQETQYF. CDR3 nucleotides: TGTGCCAGCTCACCACCCCAGGCCCCTCAAGAGACCCAGTACTTC.

This clone showed up many times. V and J are TRBV19 and TRBJ2-3, with 7 bases matching TRBD2. The junction had 5 bases not matched to a gene; V was cut back by 5 bases and J by 6 bases. CDR1 LNHDA and CDR2 SQIVND come from the germline V gene (reference sequence). The CDR3 is 13 residues long. The CDR3 region has the DNA TGTGCCAGTAGTGAGGGACTACCGGATACGCAGTATTTT. Encoded protein: CASSEGLPDTQYF. Based on the CDR3 plus reference TRBV19 and TRBJ2-3, the full variable domain is DGGITQSPKYLFRKEGQNVTLSCEQNLNHDAMYWYRQDPGQGLRLIYYSQIVNDFQKGDIAEGYSVSREKKESFPLTVTSAQKNPTAFYLCASSEGLPDTQYFGPGTRLTVL.

In this sample, this clone turned up a few times. This chain connects TRBV19 to TRBJ1-6, with no clear D. Trimming took 5 bases from V and 0 from J, leaving 11 bases between them. Germline V gene data show CDR1 as LNHDA and CDR2 as SQIVND (reference sequence). The CDR3 contains 16 residues. For the CDR3, the DNA is TGTGCCAGTAGTGACTCCCCGAGCTCCTATAATTCACCCCTCCACTTT. Protein: CASSDSPSSYNSPLHF.

The chain has TRBV6-2 or TRBV6-3 and TRBJ2-1; a weak D match, TRBD2 (7 bases). The germline V gene has CDR1 MNHEY and CDR2 SVGEGT. This CDR3 is built from 15 residues. Trimming pared 1 base from V and 8 bases from J, leaving 15 bases between. CDR3 bases: TGTGCCAGCAGTTACTGGGGGGGCCCTACGGATGAGCAGTTCTTC. This gives the protein CASSYWGGPTDEQFF.

The chain is built from TRBV11-2 and TRBJ2-3, with 7 bases lining up with TRBD2. After removal of 6 bases from V and 3 bases from J, the junction contained 6 bases not matched to a gene. CDR1 is SGHAT, CDR2 FQNNGV, per germline. This CDR3 has 14 amino acids. The CDR3 reads CASSKSGNTDTQYF. The CDR3 DNA sequence: TGTGCCAGCAGTAAAAGCGGGAATACAGATACGCAGTATTTT.

The chain combines TRBV15 with TRBJ2-1; 11 bases line up with TRBD2. This CDR3 contains 15 residues. After removal of 5 bases from V and 10 bases from J, the junction contained 10 bases not matched to a gene. Germline CDR1 and CDR2: LNHNV and YYDKDF (reference sequence). CDR3 amino acids: CATSPSGGTWGEQFF. The CDR3 DNA reads as TGTGCCACCAGCCCTAGCGGGGGGACATGGGGCGAGCAGTTCTTC.

This chain's CDR3 is CASSQATSQETQYF. The CDR3 DNA is TGTGCCAGCAGCCAAGCCACTTCCCAAGAGACCCAGTACTTC. The chain joins TRBV4-2 to TRBJ2-5; no firm D call. Trimming removed 1 base from V and 1 base from J, with 7 bases in between. CDR3 size: 14 residues. Germline-derived CDR1 and CDR2 are LGHNA and YNFKEQ.

The chain employs TRBV2 and TRBJ2-7, with 8 bases that match TRBD2. The CDR3 has 14 amino acids. CDR1 is SNHLY and CDR2 is FYNNEI in the germline V gene. J lost 4 bases, V lost 4 bases, and 6 bases had no gene match. The CDR3 nucleotides are TGTGCCAGCAGTGTCTACGGGGGGGCTTACGAGCAGTACTTC. Its translation is CASSVYGGAYEQYF. Combining the CDR3 with reference TRBV2 and TRBJ2-7 gives the whole variable domain EPEVTQTPSHQVTQMGQEVILRCVPISNHLYFYWYRQILGQKVEFLVSFYNNEISEKSEIFDDQFSVERPDGSNFTLKIRSTKLEDSAMYFCASSVYGGAYEQYFGPGTRLTVT.

This clone was seen once. The chain recombines TRBV6-5 with TRBJ1-2, with a tentative D call TRBD1 (5 bases). The V gene lost 7 bases and the J gene lost 0 bases, with 12 bases spanning the gap. The CDR3 consists of 14 residues. Germline V gives CDR1 MNHEY, CDR2 SVGAGI. The CDR3 nucleotides read TGTGCCAGCACCGCGCGGGGGTCTAACTATGGCTACACCTTC. It translates to CASTARGSNYGYTF.

The rearrangement joins TRBV12-5 to TRBJ2-1; 15 positions match TRBD2. The CDR3 consists of 20 residues. After removal of 1 base from V and 2 bases from J, the junction contained 9 bases not matched to a gene. Germline loops: CDR1 LGHNT, CDR2 FRNRAP. The CDR3 reads CASGLAGLAGGPKTYNEQFF. The CDR3, as DNA: TGTGCTAGTGGTTTGGCTGGACTAGCGGGGGGGCCGAAAACCTACAATGAGCAGTTCTTC. Full variable domain (rest looked up from reference TRBV12-5 and TRBJ2-1): DARVTQTPRHKVTEMGQEVTMRCQPILGHNTVFWYRQTMMQGLELLAYFRNRAPLDDSGMPKDRFSAEMPDATLATLKIQPSEPRDSAVYFCASGLAGLAGGPKTYNEQFFGPGTRLTVL.

J is TRBJ1-2 and V is TRBV7-2, with 8 bases fitting TRBD1. V was clipped by 6 bases and J by 3 bases; unmatched bases: 9. This CDR3 is built from 15 residues. CDR1 SGHTA and CDR2 FQGNSA come from the germline V gene. The CDR3 region has the DNA TGTGCCAGCAGTCGGGCCCCGGGACAGGACTATGGCTACACCTTC. It codes for CASSRAPGQDYGYTF.

The V and J genes are TRBV6-6 and TRBJ1-1; tentative D call: TRBD1 (6 bases). Germline V gives CDR1 MNHNY, CDR2 SVGAGI (reference sequence). The CDR3 is 16 amino acids. The V end was cut by 6 bases, the J end by 2 bases, with 19 bases between. The CDR3 loop is CASSSSSGHLNTEAFF. CDR3 nucleotides: TGTGCCAGCAGCTCTTCCTCGGGACACCTTAACACTGAAGCTTTCTTT.

The DNA for the CDR3 is TGTGCCAGCAGCTTAGACGGGCTGCGGGCCCGCGGGAGAGGTACGCAGTATTTT. This encodes CASSLDGLRARGRGTQYF. The chain has TRBV7-2 and TRBJ2-3, with TRBD2 matching 7 bases. Germline V gene data show CDR1 as SGHTA and CDR2 as FQGNSA. V was pared by 1 base and J by 8 bases, with 18 bases of the junction left unmatched. The CDR3 loop spans 18 amino acids.

The chain has TRBV9 and TRBJ1-2; 7 nucleotides agree with TRBD1. This CDR3 contains 13 residues. Germline values: CDR1 SGDLS, CDR2 YYNGEE. V lost 7 bases and J lost 4; bases outside the gene matches: 7. The CDR3 sequence is CASGDRSSYGYTF. The CDR3 DNA sequence: TGTGCCAGCGGGGACAGAAGTAGCTATGGCTACACCTTC.

V usage is TRBV5-6 and J usage is TRBJ1-1; perhaps TRBD1 as D (6 bases). Trimming shortened V by 6 bases and J by 3 bases, and 18 bases separated the two germline ends. This CDR3 contains 15 residues. CDR1 is SGHDT and CDR2 is YYEEEE in the germline V gene. The CDR3 nucleotides read TGTGCCAGCACCTCAGGGGTGGGTATGGACACTGAAGCTTTCTTT. It specifies CASTSGVGMDTEAFF.

The CDR3 region is CASSLDSRNYGYTF. The CDR3 nucleotides read TGCGCCAGCAGCTTGGACTCCAGGAACTATGGCTACACCTTC. The chain carries TRBV5-1 and TRBJ1-2; D is ambiguous. Per the germline V gene, CDR1 is SGHRS and CDR2 is YFSETQ. Deletions cut 0 bases from V and 2 bases from J, with 8 bases between. The CDR3 consists of 14 residues.

This clone has a handful of counts. The gene calls are TRBV30 and TRBJ1-5, with D possibly being TRBD1 (6 bases). CDR1 and CDR2 (germline): GTSNPN, SVGIG (reference sequence). The CDR3 is 14 residues long. The V end was cut by 0 bases, the J end by 6 bases, with 12 bases between. CDR3 in amino acids: CAWSVWGRFQPQHF. In DNA form, the CDR3 reads TGTGCCTGGAGTGTGTGGGGGCGCTTTCAGCCCCAGCATTTT.

The DNA for the CDR3 is TGTGCCAGCAGCATTCGACAGTCCACCTACGAGCAGTACTTC. This codes for CASSIRQSTYEQYF. The chain recombines TRBV13 with TRBJ2-7; D perhaps matches TRBD1 (5 bases). The CDR3 spans 14 residues. Germline CDR1 reads PRHDT; CDR2 reads FYEKMQ (reference sequence). Between the trimmed V and J ends, which lost 5 bases and 2 bases, there was a span of 13 bases. Using reference TRBV13 and TRBJ2-7 for the parts outside the CDR3, the full variable domain is AAGVIQSPRHLIKEKRETATLKCYPIPRHDTVYWYQQGPGQDPQFLISFYEKMQSDKGSIPDRFSAQQFSDYHSELNMSSLELGDSALYFCASSIRQSTYEQYFGPGTRLTVT.

Only a few counts were recorded for this clone. This rearrangement joins TRBV6-6 to TRBJ1-1, with a tentative D call TRBD1 (5 bases). Germline loops: CDR1 MNHNY, CDR2 SVGAGI (reference sequence). Trimming took off 6 bases at V and 1 base at J, with 15 bases between the two ends. This CDR3 contains 15 residues. The CDR3 DNA sequence: TGTGCCAGCAGCCAGACCCGACAGCCGAACACTGAAGCTTTCTTT. It encodes CASSQTRQPNTEAFF.

The V call is TRBV2, the J call TRBJ1-1; D is unresolved. CDR1 is SNHLY and CDR2 is FYNNEI in the germline V gene. Trimming pared 4 bases from V and 9 bases from J, leaving 6 bases between. The CDR3 is made up of 10 amino acids. The CDR3: CASSAGKAFF. The CDR3 coding sequence is TGTGCCAGCAGTGCGGGTAAAGCTTTCTTT.

This sequence joins TRBV9 and TRBJ1-3; 8 bases are a match to TRBD1. The trim removed 4 bases at V and 0 bases at J, leaving 9 bases unmatched. Germline V CDR1 and CDR2: SGDLS, YYNGEE. The CDR3 runs 17 residues. CDR3 DNA sequence: TGTGCCAGCAGCCCAACCGGACAGGGTTACTCTGGAAACACCATATATTTT. Its protein product is CASSPTGQGYSGNTIYF. The complete variable domain, with remaining parts taken from reference TRBV9 and TRBJ1-3, reads DSGVTQTPKHLITATGQRVTLRCSPRSGDLSVYWYQQSLDQGLQFLIQYYNGEERAKGNILERFSAQQFPDLHSELNLSSLELGDSALYFCASSPTGQGYSGNTIYFGEGSWLTVV.